Each of the 23 T cell receptor beta chains below was sequenced from the same sample in a study of cytomegalovirus exposure and HLA in healthy donors. The PCR used 60 Vbeta and 13 Jbeta primers. Some clones are missing from TCRdb's copy, which holds only in-frame ones; the method was immunoSEQ multiplex PCR. This table lists 150,000 or so clones. Sequencing was done on a sample of PBMCs. The receptors were sampled from a woman aged 40 to 50 in good health and CMV-seropositive.

The V call is TRBV28, the J call TRBJ2-1; D may be TRBD2 (6 bases). The CDR3 spans 14 residues. Germline loops: CDR1 MDHEN, CDR2 SYDVKM. Trimming removed 6 bases at V and 4 bases at J, with 13 bases between. For the CDR3, the DNA is TGTGCCAGCAGCTTTTCTGGGACTTACAATGAGCAGTTCTTC. Translating gives CASSFSGTYNEQFF.

This chain connects TRBV28 to TRBJ2-1; TRBD2 agrees at 15 bases. Trimming took 6 bases from V and 7 from J; bases not matched to a gene: 7. The CDR3 length is 16 residues. Per germline, CDR1 MDHEN and CDR2 SYDVKM. CDR3 coding DNA: TGTGCCAGCAGAACCGGGACTAGCGGGAGGAGAAATGAGCAGTTCTTC. It translates to CASRTGTSGRRNEQFF.

The rearrangement links TRBV6-6 to TRBJ1-1; TRBD1 matches 7 bases. After removal of 5 bases from V and 1 base from J, the junction contained 7 bases not matched to a gene. Germline CDR1 and CDR2: MNHNY and SVGAGI (reference sequence). This CDR3 spans 15 amino acids. CDR3 DNA: TGTGCCAGCAGTCTCTCAGGACAGGCGAACACTGAAGCTTTCTTT. It specifies CASSLSGQANTEAFF.

The rearrangement links TRBV27 to TRBJ2-5, with D perhaps matching TRBD2 (6 bases). Trimming left V 5 bases short and J 2 bases short, with 12 bases between. The CDR3 contains 14 residues. Looked up from germline, CDR1 is MNHEY and CDR2 is SMNVEV (reference sequence). The CDR3 reads CASSPRDLQETQYF. CDR3 nucleotide sequence: TGTGCCAGCAGTCCTCGGGACTTACAAGAGACCCAGTACTTC.

The gene calls are TRBV5-6 and TRBJ1-4; tentative D call: TRBD1 (5 bases). The CDR3 spans 14 residues. The germline gives CDR1 SGHDT, CDR2 YYEEEE. The V gene lost 2 bases and the J gene lost 7 bases, with 12 bases spanning the gap. The DNA of the CDR3 is TGTGCCAGCAGCTTTGCAGGGATTGGTGAAAAACTGTTTTTT. Translated: CASSFAGIGEKLFF. Supplemented by reference TRBV5-6 and TRBJ1-4, the full variable domain reads DAGVTQSPTHLIKTRGQQVTLRCSPKSGHDTVSWYQQALGQGPQFIFQYYEEEERQRGNFPDRFSGHQFPNYSSELNVNALLLGDSALYLCASSFAGIGEKLFFGSGTQLSVL.

The rearrangement uses TRBV4-2 and TRBJ2-7; 10 nucleotides line up with TRBD2. Germline-derived CDR1 and CDR2 are LGHNA and YNFKEQ. Trimming took 2 bases from V and 5 from J; bases not matched to a gene: 6. The CDR3 has 15 residues. The CDR3 coding sequence is TGTGCCAGCAGCCAACCCCTAGCGGGAGATCACGAGCAGTACTTC. Encoded protein: CASSQPLAGDHEQYF.

The J gene is TRBJ2-7, the V gene TRBV28, with 9 bases aligning to TRBD1. CDR1 is MDHEN, CDR2 SYDVKM, per germline. V gave up 6 bases and J gave up 1 base; unmatched junction bases: 4. This CDR3 comprises 14 residues. CDR3 region: CASRNGQGSYEQYF. Here the CDR3 DNA reads TGTGCCAGCAGAAACGGACAGGGGTCCTACGAGCAGTACTTC.

The gene calls are TRBV4-2 and TRBJ2-2; the match to TRBD2 covers 7 bases. There are 16 residues in the CDR3. Germline CDR1 and CDR2: LGHNA and YNFKEQ. J gave up 4 bases and V 0 bases, and 5 bases lay outside the gene matches. CDR3 sequence (DNA): TGTGCCAGCAGCCAAGAATCCGGGGAGGGCACCGGGGAGCTGTTTTTT. As protein: CASSQESGEGTGELFF.

The chain has TRBV6-1 and TRBJ2-2; 12 bases fit TRBD2. The V gene's germline CDR1 is MNHNS and CDR2 SASEGT. The junction had 0 bases not matched to a gene; V was cut back by 4 bases and J by 3 bases. This CDR3 comprises 15 residues. CDR3 in amino acids: CASSGLAGDTGELFF. DNA of the CDR3: TGTGCCAGCAGTGGACTAGCGGGAGACACCGGGGAGCTGTTTTTT.

The rearrangement links TRBV6-5 to TRBJ2-7; 9 bases map to TRBD2. CDR1 is MNHEY and CDR2 is SVGAGI in the germline V gene. With 6 bases clipped from V and 3 bases from J, the junction kept 6 bases outside the gene matches. The CDR3 sequence is 14 residues long. The CDR3 reads CASRVAGENYEQYF. CDR3 nucleotides: TGTGCCAGCAGGGTAGCGGGAGAAAACTACGAGCAGTACTTC.

The chain joins TRBV5-1 to TRBJ2-5, with TRBD1 matching over 10 bases. The V gene end was trimmed by 0 bases and the J gene end by 2 bases; junction bases not matched to a gene: 10. This CDR3 is built from 18 residues. The V gene's germline CDR1 is SGHRS and CDR2 YFSETQ. The CDR3 bases are TGCGCCAGCAGCTTGGGCCGGACAGGGGGATTATTACAAGAGACCCAGTACTTC. It is translated as CASSLGRTGGLLQETQYF.

The chain couples TRBV5-4 to TRBJ1-4, with 8 bases matching TRBD1. The trim removed 4 bases at V and 8 bases at J, leaving 7 bases unmatched. CDR1 and CDR2 from the germline V gene are SGHNT and YYREEE (reference sequence). The CDR3 runs to 14 residues. Here the CDR3 reads CASSSNRGAEKLFF. Written as DNA, the CDR3 is TGTGCCAGCAGCAGCAACAGGGGGGCGGAAAAACTGTTTTTT.

The chain is built from TRBV30 and TRBJ2-7; 9 nucleotides match TRBD1. The germline V gene encodes CDR1 GTSNPN and CDR2 SVGIG (reference sequence). CDR3 size: 15 residues. V lost 8 bases, J lost 6 bases, and 17 bases stayed unmatched. This CDR3 reads CAQTPGTGFTGEQYF. The CDR3 DNA sequence: TGTGCCCAAACTCCCGGGACAGGGTTTACTGGCGAGCAGTACTTC.

The chain combines TRBV19 with TRBJ2-3; D gene uncertain. Trimming took 8 bases from V and 4 from J, leaving 10 bases between them. Germline values: CDR1 LNHDA, CDR2 SQIVND (reference sequence). This CDR3 comprises 12 residues. Here the CDR3 DNA reads TGTGCCAGTTCTATGGTTCCAGATACGCAGTATTTT. Amino acid sequence: CASSMVPDTQYF.

This chain joins TRBV2 and TRBJ1-2, with TRBD1 matching 11 bases. Germline trimming cut 8 bases from V and 8 bases from J; bases unmatched to any gene: 10. There are 14 residues in the CDR3. Germline-derived CDR1 and CDR2 are SNHLY and FYNNEI. CDR3 amino acids: CASFDVGQGAGYTF. Here the CDR3 DNA reads TGTGCCAGCTTCGATGTAGGACAGGGGGCCGGCTACACCTTC. The complete variable domain, with remaining parts taken from reference TRBV2 and TRBJ1-2, reads EPEVTQTPSHQVTQMGQEVILRCVPISNHLYFYWYRQILGQKVEFLVSFYNNEISEKSEIFDDQFSVERPDGSNFTLKIRSTKLEDSAMYFCASFDVGQGAGYTFGSGTRLTVV.

V is TRBV9 and J is TRBJ2-3, with TRBD2 identical over 8 bases. Germline values: CDR1 SGDLS, CDR2 YYNGEE. The CDR3 spans 15 residues. V lost 3 bases and J lost 1; bases outside the gene matches: 4. The CDR3 sequence: CASSEGSGGTDTQYF. The CDR3 DNA is TGTGCCAGCAGCGAGGGTAGCGGGGGCACAGATACGCAGTATTTT.

The chain recombines TRBV29-1 with TRBJ2-5; D call uncertain. The CDR3 loop spans 13 amino acids. Per the germline V gene, CDR1 is SQVTM and CDR2 is ANQGSEA. V dropped 2 bases and J dropped 8 bases, with 15 bases sitting between them. The CDR3 sequence: CSVESLLLGTQYF. The CDR3 DNA sequence: TGCAGCGTTGAATCTTTACTCCTAGGCACCCAGTACTTC. The whole variable domain, remainder taken from reference TRBV29-1 and TRBJ2-5, is SAVISQKPSRDICQRGTSLTIQCQVDSQVTMMFWYRQQPGQSLTLIATANQGSEATYESGFVIDKFPISRPNLTFSTLTVSNMSPEDSSIYLCSVESLLLGTQYFGPGTRLLVL.

The J gene is TRBJ2-7, the V gene TRBV30; maybe TRBD1 (5 bases). Germline lookup yields CDR1 GTSNPN and CDR2 SVGIG (reference sequence). Between the trimmed V and J ends, which lost 8 bases and 3 bases, there was a span of 14 bases. The CDR3 sequence is 12 residues long. The CDR3 reads CAIGVGNYEQYF. The CDR3 region has the DNA TGTGCCATAGGGGTCGGAAACTACGAGCAGTACTTC.

V usage is TRBV28 and J usage is TRBJ1-2; D possibly corresponds to TRBD1 (5 bases). Germline CDR1 and CDR2: MDHEN and SYDVKM. With 8 bases removed from V and 6 bases from J, the gap between germline ends came to 10 bases. The CDR3 is 11 residues long. The CDR3 coding sequence is TGTGCCAGCGGGGGGGGTAATGGCTACACCTTC. This codes for CASGGGNGYTF.

V is TRBV7-9 and J is TRBJ1-4; 7 bases align to TRBD1. The CDR3 is made up of 15 amino acids. From germline, CDR1 is SEHNR and CDR2 FQNEAQ (reference sequence). V was pared by 5 bases and J by 6 bases, with 9 bases of the junction left unmatched. The CDR3 sequence is CASSPGQDYDEKLFF. As DNA, the CDR3 is TGTGCCAGCAGCCCCGGACAGGACTATGATGAAAAACTGTTTTTT.

The chain is built from TRBV6-4 and TRBJ2-3; D call uncertain. The germline gives CDR1 MRHNA, CDR2 SNTAGT. The V gene lost 6 bases and the J gene lost 1 base, with 8 bases spanning the gap. This CDR3 region has 13 residues. The CDR3 sequence: CASSPTGTDTQYF. In DNA form, the CDR3 reads TGTGCCAGCAGCCCTACAGGCACAGATACGCAGTATTTT.

The chain employs TRBV18 and TRBJ1-4; 8 bases map to TRBD1. The germline CDR1 and CDR2 sequences are KGHSH and LQKENI. Trimming took 4 bases from V and 12 from J; bases not matched to a gene: 7. The CDR3 length is 13 residues. The CDR3 spells CASSRTGSGELFF. The CDR3 coding sequence is TGTGCCAGCTCACGGACAGGGTCCGGGGAACTGTTTTTT.

The CDR3 DNA reads as TGTGCCAGCATTACGTCCGGGACACTCTATGGCTACACCTTC. It yields the protein CASITSGTLYGYTF. The rearrangement joins TRBV6-1 to TRBJ1-2, with D possibly being TRBD1 (6 bases). The V gene's germline CDR1 is MNHNS and CDR2 SASEGT. V was shortened by 7 bases and J by 4 bases, with 16 bases between the two germline ends. This CDR3 is built from 14 residues.